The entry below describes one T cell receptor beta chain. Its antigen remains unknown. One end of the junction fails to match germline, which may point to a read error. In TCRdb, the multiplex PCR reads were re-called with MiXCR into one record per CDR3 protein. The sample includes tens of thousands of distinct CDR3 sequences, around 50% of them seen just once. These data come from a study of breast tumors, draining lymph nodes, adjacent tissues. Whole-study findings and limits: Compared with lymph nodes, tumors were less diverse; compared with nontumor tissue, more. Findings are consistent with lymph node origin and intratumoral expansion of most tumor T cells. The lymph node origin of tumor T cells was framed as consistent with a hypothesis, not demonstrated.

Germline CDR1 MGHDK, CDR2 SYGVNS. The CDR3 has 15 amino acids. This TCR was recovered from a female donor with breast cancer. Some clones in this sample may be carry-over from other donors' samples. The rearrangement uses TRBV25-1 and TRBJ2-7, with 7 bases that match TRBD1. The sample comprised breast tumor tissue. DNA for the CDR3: TGTGTCAGCAGTGACACAGGGGCCTCATCCTACGGGCAGTACTTC. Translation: CVSSDTGASSYGQYF.